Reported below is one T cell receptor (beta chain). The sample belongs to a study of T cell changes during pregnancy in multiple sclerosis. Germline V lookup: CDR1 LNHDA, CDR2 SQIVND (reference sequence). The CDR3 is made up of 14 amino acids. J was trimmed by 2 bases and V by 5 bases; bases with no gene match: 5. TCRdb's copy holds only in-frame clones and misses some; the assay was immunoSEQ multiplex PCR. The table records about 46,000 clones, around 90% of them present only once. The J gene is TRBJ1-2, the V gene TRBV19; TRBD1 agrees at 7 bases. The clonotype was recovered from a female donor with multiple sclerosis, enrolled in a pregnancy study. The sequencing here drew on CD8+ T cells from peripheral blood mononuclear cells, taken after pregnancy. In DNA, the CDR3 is TGTGCCAGTAGTTGGGGACAGACCAACTATGGCTACACCTTC. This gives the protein CASSWGQTNYGYTF. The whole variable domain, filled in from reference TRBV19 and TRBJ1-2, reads DGGITQSPKYLFRKEGQNVTLSCEQNLNHDAMYWYRQDPGQGLRLIYYSQIVNDFQKGDIAEGYSVSREKKESFPLTVTSAQKNPTAFYLCASSWGQTNYGYTFGSGTRLTVV.